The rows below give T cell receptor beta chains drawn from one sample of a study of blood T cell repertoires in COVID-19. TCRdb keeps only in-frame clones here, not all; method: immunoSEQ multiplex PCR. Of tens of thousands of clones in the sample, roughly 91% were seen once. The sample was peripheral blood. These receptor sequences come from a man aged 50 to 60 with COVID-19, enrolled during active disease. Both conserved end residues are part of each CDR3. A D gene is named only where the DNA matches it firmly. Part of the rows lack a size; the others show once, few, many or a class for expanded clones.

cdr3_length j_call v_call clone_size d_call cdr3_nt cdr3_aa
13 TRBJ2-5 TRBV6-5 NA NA TGTGCCAGCAATCTGGCCCAGAAAGAGACCCAGTACTTC CASNLAQKETQYF
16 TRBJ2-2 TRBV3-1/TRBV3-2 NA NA TGTGCCAGCAGCCAAGGTCCGGGATGGGTTACCGGGGAGCTGTTTTTT CASSQGPGWVTGELFF
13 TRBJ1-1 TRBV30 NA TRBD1 TGTGCCGGAGGGGGCAGGGAGAACACTGAAGCTTTCTTT CAGGGRENTEAFF
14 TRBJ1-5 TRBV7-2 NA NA TGTGCCAGCAGCTTCGACAGTTCCAATCAGCCCCAGCATTTT CASSFDSSNQPQHF
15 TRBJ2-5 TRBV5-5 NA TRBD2 TGTGCCAGCAGCTCAAGCGGGACCGTCCAAGAGACCCAGTACTTC CASSSSGTVQETQYF
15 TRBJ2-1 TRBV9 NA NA TGTGCCAGCAGCCCCCCCCCGGGAAATAGCAATGAGCAGTTCTTC CASSPPPGNSNEQFF
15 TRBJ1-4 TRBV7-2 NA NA TGTGCCAGCAGCTCCCAGGGTCCCACTAATGAAAAACTGTTTTTT CASSSQGPTNEKLFF
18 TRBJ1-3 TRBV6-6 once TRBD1 TGTGCCAGCAGTCTGTTATGGGACAGGGGGTTTGCTGGAAACACCATATATTTT CASSLLWDRGFAGNTIYF
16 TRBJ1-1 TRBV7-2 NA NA TGTGCCAGCAGCCCCCCGGGCAGGGGTTTTGGCGCTGAAGCTTTCTTT CASSPPGRGFGAEAFF
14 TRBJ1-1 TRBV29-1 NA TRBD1 TGCAGCGCGTCCGTAGGACAGGGGAGCACTGAAGCTTTCTTT CSASVGQGSTEAFF
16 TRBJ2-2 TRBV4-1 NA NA TGCGCCAGCAGCACAGACCGGACAGTTGACACCGGGGAGCTGTTTTTT CASSTDRTVDTGELFF
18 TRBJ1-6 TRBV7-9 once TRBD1 TGTGCCAGCAGCTTAGCAGGGACAGGGGGCGCCGATAATTCACCCCTCCACTTT CASSLAGTGGADNSPLHF
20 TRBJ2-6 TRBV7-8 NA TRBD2 TGTGCCAGCAGCTTAGGCCCCTCAGCGGGAGCCCCCTCTGGGGCCAACGTCCTGACTTTC CASSLGPSAGAPSGANVLTF
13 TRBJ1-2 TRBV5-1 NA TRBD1 TGCGCCAGCAGCCCGGACAGGGGGCCTGGCTACACCTTC CASSPDRGPGYTF
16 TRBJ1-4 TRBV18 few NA TGTGCCAGCTCCCAAGTTGCGCCCGCAACTAATGAAAAACTGTTTTTT CASSQVAPATNEKLFF
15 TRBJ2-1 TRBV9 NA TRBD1 TGTGCCAGCAGCCTAGTGGGACAGGTCGACAATGAGCAGTTCTTC CASSLVGQVDNEQFF
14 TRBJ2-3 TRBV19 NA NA TGTGCCAGTAGGAATACAGGGTACACAGATACGCAGTATTTT CASRNTGYTDTQYF
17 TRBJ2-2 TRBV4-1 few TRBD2 TGCGCCAGCAGCCAAGATTTTGGGCTAGCGGGAGCCGGGGAGCTGTTTTTT CASSQDFGLAGAGELFF